The T cell receptor (beta chain) under discussion was sequenced for a study of technical replicates of blood from a handful of donors. J gave up 5 bases and V 1 base, and 0 bases lay outside the gene matches. The CDR3 covers 13 residues. Germline V gene data show CDR1 as SGHRS and CDR2 as YFSETQ. Sequencing was performed with immunoSEQ multiplex PCR; in TCRdb, only in-frame clones are kept and a portion is missing. The sample contains roughly 52,000 clones, over 90% of which appear only once. The receptor was derived from a human donor in good health. Some clones in this sample may be carry-over from other donors' samples. This chain connects TRBV5-1 to TRBJ2-3; 8 bases match TRBD1. Sequenced: PBMCs. The CDR3 loop reads CASSLTGGDTQYF. The CDR3 DNA reads as TGCGCCAGCAGCTTGACAGGGGGAGATACGCAGTATTTT.